In its sample, the clone carrying this TCR beta chain was seen many times. Amplification of ligated cDNA took four PCR rounds with SP2 and nested alpha and beta constant primers. TCRdb re-called the 5' RACE reads with MiXCR, one entry per CDR3 protein. The sample shows approximately 30,000 distinct CDR3 sequences, around 15% of them seen only once. The sample belongs to a study of naive and memory T cell subsets. V lost 0 bases, J lost 4 bases, and 21 bases lay in between. Looked up from germline, CDR1 is SQVTM and CDR2 is ANQGSEA. This CDR3 spans 17 amino acids. TCR cDNA received a 3' ligated oligonucleotide that carried a UMI. Whole blood, 2.5 to 3 ml, came from adult healthy volunteers.

J is TRBJ1-1 and V is TRBV29-1, with D unresolved. The sequence was obtained from a female donor in good health. The DNA of the CDR3 is TGCAGCGTTGAAGATCTTAAGGGAAGGAAACGGAGCACTGAAGCTTTCTTT. Amino acid sequence: CSVEDLKGRKRSTEAFF.